These T cell receptor beta chains were read from a single sample in a study of blood T cell repertoires in COVID-19. Some clones are missing from TCRdb's copy, which holds only in-frame ones; the method was immunoSEQ multiplex PCR. The data contain tens of thousands of clones, roughly 80% of them singletons. What was sequenced was peripheral blood. All receptors derive from a man between 60 and 70 years old with acute or convalescent COVID-19. The CDR3 runs from the conserved cysteine through the conserved F or W. The D gene is left open where the match is weak. Size is omitted from some rows. Given values are once, few, many or a class for expanded clones.

d_gene: TRBD1; v_gene: TRBV5-1; j_gene: TRBJ2-1; abundance: -; CDR3nt: TGCGCCAGCAGCCCGGGACAGGGCTCTGAGCAGTTCTTC; CDR3aa: CASSPGQGSEQFF
d_gene: -; v_gene: TRBV5-1; j_gene: TRBJ1-6; abundance: few; CDR3nt: TGCGCCAGCAGCGGGCCAGGGTCAAACTCACCCCTCCACTTT; CDR3aa: CASSGPGSNSPLHF
d_gene: TRBD2; v_gene: TRBV7-6; j_gene: TRBJ2-3; abundance: -; CDR3nt: TGTGCCAGCAGCTTAGGGGGGACTAGCGGGAATACAGATACGCAGTATTTT; CDR3aa: CASSLGGTSGNTDTQYF
d_gene: TRBD1; v_gene: TRBV7-9; j_gene: TRBJ1-1; abundance: -; CDR3nt: TGTGCCAGCAGCCCTCGGGCAGGGGGGAACACTGAAGCTTTCTTT; CDR3aa: CASSPRAGGNTEAFF
d_gene: TRBD1; v_gene: TRBV16; j_gene: TRBJ1-2; abundance: -; CDR3nt: TGTGCCAGCAGCCCAGGGACAGAGACATATGGCTACACCTTC; CDR3aa: CASSPGTETYGYTF
d_gene: -; v_gene: TRBV18; j_gene: TRBJ2-1; abundance: -; CDR3nt: TGTGCCAGCTCACCAAGGGACGGACTAAACAATGAGCAGTTCTTC; CDR3aa: CASSPRDGLNNEQFF
d_gene: TRBD1; v_gene: TRBV6-6; j_gene: TRBJ1-5; abundance: once; CDR3nt: TGTGCCAGCAGTTCACCGGGACAGGGGATTCATCAGCCCCAGCATTTT; CDR3aa: CASSSPGQGIHQPQHF
d_gene: TRBD1; v_gene: TRBV7-2; j_gene: TRBJ2-2; abundance: few; CDR3nt: TGTGCCAGCAGCCTCTTGGGACAGGGGGCGTCCGGGGAGCTGTTTTTT; CDR3aa: CASSLLGQGASGELFF
d_gene: TRBD1; v_gene: TRBV30; j_gene: TRBJ1-3; abundance: -; CDR3nt: TGTGCCTGGGGACAGGTGGGAAACACCATATATTTT; CDR3aa: CAWGQVGNTIYF
d_gene: TRBD1; v_gene: TRBV12-3/TRBV12-4; j_gene: TRBJ2-1; abundance: -; CDR3nt: TGTGCCAGCAGTAGGGACAGGGTCTATGAGCAGTTCTTC; CDR3aa: CASSRDRVYEQFF
d_gene: TRBD2; v_gene: TRBV6-2/TRBV6-3; j_gene: TRBJ2-1; abundance: -; CDR3nt: TGTGCCAGCAGTCCCGGGACTAGCTCCTACAATGAGCAGTTCTTC; CDR3aa: CASSPGTSSYNEQFF
d_gene: -; v_gene: TRBV20-1; j_gene: TRBJ1-4; abundance: -; CDR3nt: TGCAGTGGGGGAGATAATGAAAAACTGTTTTTT; CDR3aa: CSGGDNEKLFF
d_gene: -; v_gene: TRBV7-6; j_gene: TRBJ2-7; abundance: -; CDR3nt: TGTGCCAGCAGCTTAGCACTGTCGAGCTCCTACGAGCAGTACTTC; CDR3aa: CASSLALSSSYEQYF
d_gene: -; v_gene: TRBV19; j_gene: TRBJ1-3; abundance: few; CDR3nt: TGTGCCAGTAGTATATTGGGCTTCGGAAACACCATATATTTT; CDR3aa: CASSILGFGNTIYF
d_gene: TRBD1; v_gene: TRBV12-5; j_gene: TRBJ1-2; abundance: -; CDR3nt: TGTGCTAGTGGTCCCTCCGGACAGGCCTATGGCTACACCTTC; CDR3aa: CASGPSGQAYGYTF
d_gene: TRBD1; v_gene: TRBV2; j_gene: TRBJ1-2; abundance: -; CDR3nt: TGTGCCAGCAGCGAGAACAGGGGGGACTATGGCTACACCTTC; CDR3aa: CASSENRGDYGYTF
d_gene: -; v_gene: TRBV18; j_gene: TRBJ1-5; abundance: -; CDR3nt: TGTGCCAGCTCACCCCGGGATCTAAATCAGCCCCAGCATTTT; CDR3aa: CASSPRDLNQPQHF
d_gene: -; v_gene: TRBV7-2; j_gene: TRBJ2-5; abundance: -; CDR3nt: TGTGCCAGCAGCTTAGTAGCGAGCGTCCAAGAGACCCAGTACTTC; CDR3aa: CASSLVASVQETQYF
d_gene: TRBD2; v_gene: TRBV3-1/TRBV3-2; j_gene: TRBJ2-4; abundance: -; CDR3nt: TGTGCCAGCAGCCAAGACAGGACTAGCGGGGTCAAAAACATTCAGTACTTC; CDR3aa: CASSQDRTSGVKNIQYF
d_gene: -; v_gene: TRBV6-1; j_gene: TRBJ1-3; abundance: -; CDR3nt: TGTGCCAGCAGTGAACTCCGAGGGAATGGAAACACCATATATTTT; CDR3aa: CASSELRGNGNTIYF
d_gene: -; v_gene: TRBV19; j_gene: TRBJ2-1; abundance: -; CDR3nt: TGTGCCAGCAGAAGGAGGGATTTCGGTGAGCAGTTCTTC; CDR3aa: CASRRRDFGEQFF
d_gene: -; v_gene: TRBV3-1/TRBV3-2; j_gene: TRBJ1-3; abundance: -; CDR3nt: TGTGCCAGCAGCCAGTCTCGGGGGAACACCATATATTTT; CDR3aa: CASSQSRGNTIYF
d_gene: -; v_gene: TRBV25-1; j_gene: TRBJ1-2; abundance: -; CDR3nt: TGTGCCAGCAGGGACAGACAATATGGCTACACCTTC; CDR3aa: CASRDRQYGYTF
d_gene: -; v_gene: TRBV10-3; j_gene: TRBJ2-7; abundance: -; CDR3nt: TGTGCCATCAGTCGGGTCACAGGTTCGGGCGAGCAGTACTTC; CDR3aa: CAISRVTGSGEQYF
d_gene: -; v_gene: TRBV27; j_gene: TRBJ1-1; abundance: -; CDR3nt: TGTGCCAGCAGTTTTCTAGGAGAAGCTTTCTTT; CDR3aa: CASSFLGEAFF
d_gene: -; v_gene: TRBV20-1; j_gene: TRBJ2-3; abundance: few; CDR3nt: TGCAGTGCTTCCTCCGGAGATACGCAGTATTTT; CDR3aa: CSASSGDTQYF